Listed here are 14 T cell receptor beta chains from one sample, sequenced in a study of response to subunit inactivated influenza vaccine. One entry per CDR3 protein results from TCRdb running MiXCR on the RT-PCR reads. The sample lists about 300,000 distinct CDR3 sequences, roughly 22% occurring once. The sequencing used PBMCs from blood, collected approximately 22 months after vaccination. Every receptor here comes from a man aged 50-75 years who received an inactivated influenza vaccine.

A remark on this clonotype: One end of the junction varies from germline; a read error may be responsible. CDR3 protein: CASSSPGTTPVF. Written as DNA, the CDR3 is TGTGCCAGCAGTTCTCCCGGCACGACACCGGTCTTC. The chain carries TRBV12-3 or TRBV12-4 and TRBJ2-1; no clear D gene. CDR3 length: 12 amino acids.

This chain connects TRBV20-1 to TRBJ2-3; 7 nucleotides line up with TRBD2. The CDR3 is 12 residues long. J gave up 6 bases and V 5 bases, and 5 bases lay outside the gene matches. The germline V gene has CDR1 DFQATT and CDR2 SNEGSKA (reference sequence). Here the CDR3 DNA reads TGCAGTGCTGCGCGGGAGTTTGATACGCAGTATTTT. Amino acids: CSAAREFDTQYF.

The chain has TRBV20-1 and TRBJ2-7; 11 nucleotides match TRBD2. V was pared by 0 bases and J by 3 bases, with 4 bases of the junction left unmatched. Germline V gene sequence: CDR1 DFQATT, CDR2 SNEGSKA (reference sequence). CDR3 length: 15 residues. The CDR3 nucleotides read TGCAGTGCTAGAGATCGACTAGCGGGAATCTACGAGCAGTACTTC. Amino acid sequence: CSARDRLAGIYEQYF.

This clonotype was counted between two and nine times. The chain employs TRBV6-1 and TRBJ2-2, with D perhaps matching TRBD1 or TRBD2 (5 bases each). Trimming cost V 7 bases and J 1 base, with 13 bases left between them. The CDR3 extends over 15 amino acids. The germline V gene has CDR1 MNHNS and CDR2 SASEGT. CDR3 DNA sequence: TGTGCCAGCAACGTCCTGGGACGGAACACCGGGGAGCTGTTTTTT. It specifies CASNVLGRNTGELFF.

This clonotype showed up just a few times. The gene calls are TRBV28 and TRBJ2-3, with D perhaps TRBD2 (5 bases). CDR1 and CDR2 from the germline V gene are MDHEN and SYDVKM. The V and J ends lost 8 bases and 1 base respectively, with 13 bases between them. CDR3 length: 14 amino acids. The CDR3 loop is CASATGFGTDTQYF. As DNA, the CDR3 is TGTGCCAGCGCTACGGGGTTTGGCACAGATACGCAGTATTTT.

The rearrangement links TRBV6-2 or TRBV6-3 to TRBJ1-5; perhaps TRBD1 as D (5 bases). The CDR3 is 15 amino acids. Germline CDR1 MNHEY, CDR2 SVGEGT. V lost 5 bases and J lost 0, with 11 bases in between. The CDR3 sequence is CASSVRGNSNQPQHF. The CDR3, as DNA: TGTGCCAGCAGTGTGAGGGGTAATAGCAATCAGCCCCAGCATTTT.

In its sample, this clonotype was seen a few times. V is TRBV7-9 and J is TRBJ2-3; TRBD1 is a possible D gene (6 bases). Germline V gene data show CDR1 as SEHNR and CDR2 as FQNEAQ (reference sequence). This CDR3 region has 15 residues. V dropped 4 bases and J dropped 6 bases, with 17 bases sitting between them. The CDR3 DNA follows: TGTGCCAGCAGCTCCCCTCAGGGGCTGTCGGATACGCAGTATTTT. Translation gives CASSSPQGLSDTQYF. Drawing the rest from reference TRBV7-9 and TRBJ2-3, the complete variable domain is DTGVSQNPRHKITKRGQNVTFRCDPISEHNRLYWYRQTLGQGPEFLTYFQNEAQLEKSRLLSDRFSAERPKGSFSTLEIQRTEQGDSAMYLCASSSPQGLSDTQYFGPGTRLTVL.

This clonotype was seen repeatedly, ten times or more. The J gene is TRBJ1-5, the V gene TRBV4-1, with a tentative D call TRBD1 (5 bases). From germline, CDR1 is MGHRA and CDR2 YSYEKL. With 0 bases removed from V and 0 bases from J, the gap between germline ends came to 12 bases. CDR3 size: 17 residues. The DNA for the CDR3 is TGCGCCAGCAGCCAAGAGGTGGGACCCTATAGCAATCAGCCCCAGCATTTT. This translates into CASSQEVGPYSNQPQHF.

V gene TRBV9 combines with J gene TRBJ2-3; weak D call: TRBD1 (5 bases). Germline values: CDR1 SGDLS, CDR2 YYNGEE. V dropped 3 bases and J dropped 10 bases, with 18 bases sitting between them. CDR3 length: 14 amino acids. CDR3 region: CASSADTKGDAQYF. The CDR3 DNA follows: TGTGCCAGCAGCGCGGACACAAAGGGTGATGCGCAGTATTTT.

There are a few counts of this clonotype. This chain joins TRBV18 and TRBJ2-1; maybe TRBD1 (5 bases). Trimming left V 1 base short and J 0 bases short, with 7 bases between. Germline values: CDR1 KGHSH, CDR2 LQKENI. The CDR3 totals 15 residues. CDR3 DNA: TGTGCCAGCTCACCACAGGGGAACTCCTACAATGAGCAGTTCTTC. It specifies CASSPQGNSYNEQFF.

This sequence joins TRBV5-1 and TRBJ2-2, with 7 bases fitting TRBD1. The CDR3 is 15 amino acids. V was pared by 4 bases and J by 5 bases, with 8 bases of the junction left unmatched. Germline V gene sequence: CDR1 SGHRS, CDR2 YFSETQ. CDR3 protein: CASSTGTEVTGELFF. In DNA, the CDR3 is TGCGCCAGCAGCACCGGGACAGAGGTGACCGGGGAGCTGTTTTTT.

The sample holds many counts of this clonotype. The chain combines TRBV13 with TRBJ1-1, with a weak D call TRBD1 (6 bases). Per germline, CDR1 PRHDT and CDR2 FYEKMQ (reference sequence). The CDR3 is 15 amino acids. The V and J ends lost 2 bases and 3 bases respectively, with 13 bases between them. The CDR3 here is CASSLTGLGDTEAFF. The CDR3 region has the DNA TGTGCCAGCAGCTTAACAGGGCTAGGGGACACTGAAGCTTTCTTT. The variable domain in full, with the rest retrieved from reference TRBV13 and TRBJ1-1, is AAGVIQSPRHLIKEKRETATLKCYPIPRHDTVYWYQQGPGQDPQFLISFYEKMQSDKGSIPDRFSAQQFSDYHSELNMSSLELGDSALYFCASSLTGLGDTEAFFGQGTRLTVV.

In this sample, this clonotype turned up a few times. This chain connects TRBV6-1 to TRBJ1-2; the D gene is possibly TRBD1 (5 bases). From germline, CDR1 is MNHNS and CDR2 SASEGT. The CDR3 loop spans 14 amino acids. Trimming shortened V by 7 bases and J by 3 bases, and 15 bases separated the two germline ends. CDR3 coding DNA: TGTGCCAGCACCCAGAGCCGGGGCCACTATGGCTACACCTTC. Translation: CASTQSRGHYGYTF.

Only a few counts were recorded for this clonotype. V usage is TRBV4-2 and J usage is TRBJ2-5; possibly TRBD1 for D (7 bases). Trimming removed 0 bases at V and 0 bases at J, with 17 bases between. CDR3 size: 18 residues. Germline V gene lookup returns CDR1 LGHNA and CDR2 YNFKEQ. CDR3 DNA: TGTGCCAGCAGCCAAGAATCGGACAGGAGGGGGAACCAAGAGACCCAGTACTTC. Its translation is CASSQESDRRGNQETQYF.